This is a list of T cell receptor beta chains from one sample in a study of blood T cells in healthy people across ages. From the 5' RACE reads, TCRdb called clonotypes with MiXCR, one entry per CDR3 protein. The top ten hold 7.9% of the sample, which has some 1.4 million distinct CDR3 sequences, approximately 42% seen once. The sequencing sample was made of blood. All receptors come from a woman aged 18-35 years in good health. CDR3s include the opening cysteine and the closing phenylalanine or tryptophan. A D gene is named only where the DNA matches it firmly. Only some rows state a clone size, as once, few, many or a class for expanded clones.

d_call: TRBD1
j_call: TRBJ1-2
clone_size: NA
v_call: TRBV11-2
cdr3_nt: TGTGCCAGCAGCGCCTGGGACAGCACTAACAAAGGCTATGGCTACACCTTC
cdr3_aa: CASSAWDSTNKGYGYTF

d_call: NA
j_call: TRBJ2-1
clone_size: once
v_call: TRBV12-3/TRBV12-4
cdr3_nt: TGTGCCAGCAGTTGGCTAGCGAATAATGAGCAGTTCTTC
cdr3_aa: CASSWLANNEQFF

d_call: NA
j_call: TRBJ2-7
clone_size: NA
v_call: TRBV5-6
cdr3_nt: TGTGCCAGCAGCTTCGTTCTGACGAGCTCCTACGAGCAGTACTTC
cdr3_aa: CASSFVLTSSYEQYF

d_call: TRBD2
j_call: TRBJ2-5
clone_size: NA
v_call: TRBV20-1
cdr3_nt: TGCAGTGCCCCGGGACTAGTTTATGAGACCCAGTACTTC
cdr3_aa: CSAPGLVYETQYF

d_call: NA
j_call: TRBJ2-4
clone_size: few
v_call: TRBV14
cdr3_nt: TGTGCCAGCAGCCAGAACAGTATTCAGTACTTC
cdr3_aa: CASSQNSIQYF

d_call: NA
j_call: TRBJ1-2
clone_size: NA
v_call: TRBV29-1
cdr3_nt: TGCAGCGTTGGGCCCGAAGGGGGTGGCTACACCTTC
cdr3_aa: CSVGPEGGGYTF

d_call: NA
j_call: TRBJ2-1
clone_size: NA
v_call: TRBV5-1
cdr3_nt: TGCGTCAGCAGCGTGGGTAAAGGCCGGGCCTCGGGGTTGAACAATGAGCAGTTCTTC
cdr3_aa: CVSSVGKGRASGLNNEQFF

d_call: NA
j_call: TRBJ2-1
clone_size: NA
v_call: TRBV14
cdr3_nt: TGTGCCAGCAGCCAATTGGGGAGCGAACAGTTCTTC
cdr3_aa: CASSQLGSEQFF

d_call: TRBD2
j_call: TRBJ2-7
clone_size: few
v_call: TRBV10-3
cdr3_nt: TGTGCCATCACTTCGAGCGGGGGAGGGTACGAGCAGTACTTC
cdr3_aa: CAITSSGGGYEQYF

d_call: TRBD1
j_call: TRBJ1-2
clone_size: once
v_call: TRBV7-9
cdr3_nt: TGTGCCAGCAGCTTAGGGGACAGCCATAACTATGGCTACACCTTC
cdr3_aa: CASSLGDSHNYGYTF

d_call: NA
j_call: TRBJ1-2
clone_size: few
v_call: TRBV6-5
cdr3_nt: TGTGCCAGCGGGGGTTTTACTAACTATGGCTACACCTTC
cdr3_aa: CASGGFTNYGYTF

d_call: NA
j_call: TRBJ1-3
clone_size: few
v_call: TRBV11-1
cdr3_nt: TGTGCCAGCAGTACACCCCGCGGGGCAGGTGCCTCCCCGAGCTCTGGAAACACCATATATTTT
cdr3_aa: CASSTPRGAGASPSSGNTIYF

d_call: NA
j_call: TRBJ2-7
clone_size: NA
v_call: TRBV6-5
cdr3_nt: TGTGCCAGCACTAAGACGGGAACCTACGAGCAGTACTTC
cdr3_aa: CASTKTGTYEQYF

d_call: NA
j_call: TRBJ2-3
clone_size: few
v_call: TRBV2
cdr3_nt: TGTGCCACCTTAAGGAGGAGGGCCTCCACAGATACGCAGTATTTT
cdr3_aa: CATLRRRASTDTQYF

d_call: NA
j_call: TRBJ2-7
clone_size: NA
v_call: TRBV7-2
cdr3_nt: TGTGCCAGCAGCGTAGTGCTCTCCTACAATGAGCAGTACTTC
cdr3_aa: CASSVVLSYNEQYF

d_call: NA
j_call: TRBJ1-5
clone_size: NA
v_call: TRBV25-1
cdr3_nt: TGTGCCAGCTGCCGGAGGCGGCTTCAGCCCCAGCATTTT
cdr3_aa: CASCRRRLQPQHF

d_call: TRBD2
j_call: TRBJ2-3
clone_size: NA
v_call: TRBV29-1
cdr3_nt: TGCAGCGTTGAAGATCTGCGGCTAGCGGGAGGAGGAGGAGATACGCAGTATTTT
cdr3_aa: CSVEDLRLAGGGGDTQYF

d_call: TRBD2
j_call: TRBJ2-1
clone_size: few
v_call: TRBV20-1
cdr3_nt: TGCAGTGCTTTGGCGGGAGGTGGCAATGAGCAGTTCTTC
cdr3_aa: CSALAGGGNEQFF

d_call: NA
j_call: TRBJ2-5
clone_size: many
v_call: TRBV10-3
cdr3_nt: TGTGCCATCAGCCTCACGGACAGAGAAGAGACCCAGTACTTC
cdr3_aa: CAISLTDREETQYF

d_call: TRBD2
j_call: TRBJ2-3
clone_size: NA
v_call: TRBV6-1
cdr3_nt: TGTGCCAGCCAAAAGAAGTCGACTAGCGGGAGCACAGGTACGCAGTATTTT
cdr3_aa: CASQKKSTSGSTGTQYF

d_call: NA
j_call: TRBJ2-1
clone_size: few
v_call: TRBV11-2
cdr3_nt: TGTGCCAGCAGCTTAACTCCGGGACCCCACTACAATGAGCAGTTCTTC
cdr3_aa: CASSLTPGPHYNEQFF

d_call: NA
j_call: TRBJ2-6
clone_size: few
v_call: TRBV9
cdr3_nt: TGTGCCAGCAGCCCTCCTCCGGGACGGGCTATCTCTGGGGCCAACGTCCTGACTTTC
cdr3_aa: CASSPPPGRAISGANVLTF

d_call: NA
j_call: TRBJ2-3
clone_size: few
v_call: TRBV15
cdr3_nt: TGTGCCACCAGCCAGAGAGCGAGTAGCACCGCAGATACGCAGTATTTT
cdr3_aa: CATSQRASSTADTQYF

d_call: TRBD2
j_call: TRBJ2-1
clone_size: few
v_call: TRBV7-2
cdr3_nt: TGTGCCAGCAGCCCGCTGGGACTAGCGGCAAGCTCCTACAATGAGCAGTTCTTC
cdr3_aa: CASSPLGLAASSYNEQFF

d_call: NA
j_call: TRBJ2-6
clone_size: NA
v_call: TRBV6-5
cdr3_nt: TGTGCCAGCAGGTATTCTAGCTCTGGGGCCAACGTCCTGACTTTC
cdr3_aa: CASRYSSSGANVLTF

d_call: TRBD1
j_call: TRBJ2-1
clone_size: few
v_call: TRBV28
cdr3_nt: TGTGCCAGCACCCCAAGGACAGGGGGAGGAAATGAGCAGTTCTTC
cdr3_aa: CASTPRTGGGNEQFF

d_call: NA
j_call: TRBJ2-5
clone_size: few
v_call: TRBV20-1
cdr3_nt: TGCAGTGCTACCTTGGGCTCAGGGTTACAAGAGACCCAGTACTTC
cdr3_aa: CSATLGSGLQETQYF

d_call: NA
j_call: TRBJ2-4
clone_size: few
v_call: TRBV7-2
cdr3_nt: TGTGCCAGCAGCTTAGCGGTTCCAGCCAAAAACATTCAGTACTTC
cdr3_aa: CASSLAVPAKNIQYF

d_call: NA
j_call: TRBJ2-7
clone_size: NA
v_call: TRBV5-1
cdr3_nt: TGCGCCAGCAGCTTGTCGCAAGGGCTATCTAACGAGCAGTACTTC
cdr3_aa: CASSLSQGLSNEQYF

d_call: NA
j_call: TRBJ2-7
clone_size: NA
v_call: TRBV10-2
cdr3_nt: TGCGCCACGCGGGACCTTCGGGACGAGCAGTACTTC
cdr3_aa: CATRDLRDEQYF

d_call: NA
j_call: TRBJ2-1
clone_size: few
v_call: TRBV27
cdr3_nt: TGTGCCAGCAGTTGGGGGGTTTACAATGAGCAGTTCTTC
cdr3_aa: CASSWGVYNEQFF

d_call: NA
j_call: TRBJ2-3
clone_size: NA
v_call: TRBV5-1
cdr3_nt: TGCGCCAGCAGCTTACAGACTTCTAGCACAGATACGCAGTATTTT
cdr3_aa: CASSLQTSSTDTQYF

d_call: TRBD2
j_call: TRBJ2-3
clone_size: few
v_call: TRBV11-2
cdr3_nt: TGTGCCAGCAGCTTAGGCCCCAGCGGGGGCGCAGATACGCAGTATTTT
cdr3_aa: CASSLGPSGGADTQYF

d_call: TRBD1
j_call: TRBJ1-5
clone_size: NA
v_call: TRBV27
cdr3_nt: TGTGCCAGCGGTGACAGGGCCCAGCCCCAGCATTTT
cdr3_aa: CASGDRAQPQHF

d_call: TRBD2
j_call: TRBJ2-3
clone_size: NA
v_call: TRBV2
cdr3_nt: TGTGCCAGCATTGGGCTAGCGGGAGAAACAGATACGCAGTATTTT
cdr3_aa: CASIGLAGETDTQYF

d_call: NA
j_call: TRBJ2-1
clone_size: NA
v_call: TRBV12-3/TRBV12-4
cdr3_nt: TGTGCCAGCAACATCGGGCCTTTCGGGGATGAGCAGTTCTTC
cdr3_aa: CASNIGPFGDEQFF

d_call: TRBD2
j_call: TRBJ2-1
clone_size: NA
v_call: TRBV9
cdr3_nt: TGTGCCAGCAGCGTAGGGGCTAGCGGATACAGTGAGCAGTTCTTC
cdr3_aa: CASSVGASGYSEQFF

d_call: NA
j_call: TRBJ1-4
clone_size: NA
v_call: TRBV28
cdr3_nt: TGTGCCAGCTTCGTCGGCTCAGACAGGGAAAAACTGTTTTTT
cdr3_aa: CASFVGSDREKLFF

d_call: TRBD2
j_call: TRBJ2-7
clone_size: few
v_call: TRBV7-6
cdr3_nt: TGTGCCAGCAGCACCGGGACTAGCGGCGAGCAGTACTTC
cdr3_aa: CASSTGTSGEQYF

d_call: NA
j_call: TRBJ2-4
clone_size: NA
v_call: TRBV7-9
cdr3_nt: TGTGCCAGCAGCTTACTTACTAGTTCGGTCCAGTACTTC
cdr3_aa: CASSLLTSSVQYF